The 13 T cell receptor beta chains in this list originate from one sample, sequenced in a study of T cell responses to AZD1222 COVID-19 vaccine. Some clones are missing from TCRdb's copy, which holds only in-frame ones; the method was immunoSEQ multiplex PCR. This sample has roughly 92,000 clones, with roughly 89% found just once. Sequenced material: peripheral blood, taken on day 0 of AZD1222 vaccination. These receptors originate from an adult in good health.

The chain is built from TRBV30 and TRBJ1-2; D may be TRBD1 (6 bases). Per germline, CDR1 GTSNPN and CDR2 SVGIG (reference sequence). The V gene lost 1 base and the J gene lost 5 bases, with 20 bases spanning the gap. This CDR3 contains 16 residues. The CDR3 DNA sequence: TGTGCCTGGAGTGGAGTGAGCCAACAGGGATCTTATGGCTACACCTTC. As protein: CAWSGVSQQGSYGYTF.

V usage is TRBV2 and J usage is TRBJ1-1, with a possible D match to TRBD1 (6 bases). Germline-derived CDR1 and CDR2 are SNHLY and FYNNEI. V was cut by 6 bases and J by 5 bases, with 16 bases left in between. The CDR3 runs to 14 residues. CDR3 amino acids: CASSPRGELTEAFF. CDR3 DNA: TGTGCCAGCAGCCCAAGGGGGGAGTTAACTGAAGCTTTCTTT.

For the CDR3, the DNA is TGTGCCAGCAGTTCCCTTATTCTTTCGGGACACCCTCCCTACGAGCAGTACTTC. This codes for CASSSLILSGHPPYEQYF. The chain joins TRBV27 to TRBJ2-7; weak D call: TRBD1 (6 bases). This CDR3 has 18 residues. In germline, CDR1 is MNHEY, CDR2 SMNVEV (reference sequence). The germline V and J ends were trimmed by 4 bases and 2 bases, with 24 bases remaining between them.

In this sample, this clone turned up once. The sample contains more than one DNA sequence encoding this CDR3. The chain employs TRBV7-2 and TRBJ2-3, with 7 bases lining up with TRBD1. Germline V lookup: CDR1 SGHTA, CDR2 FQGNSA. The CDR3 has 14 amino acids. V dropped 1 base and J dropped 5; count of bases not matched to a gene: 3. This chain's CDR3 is CASSLDRGVDTQYF. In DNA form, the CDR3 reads TGTGCCAGCAGCTTAGACAGGGGTGTAGATACGCAGTATTTT.

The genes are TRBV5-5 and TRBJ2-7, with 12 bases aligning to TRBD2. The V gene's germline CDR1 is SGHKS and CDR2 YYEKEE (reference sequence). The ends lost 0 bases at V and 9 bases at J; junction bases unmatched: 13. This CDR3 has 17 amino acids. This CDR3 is CASSLAPTSGGQRVQYF. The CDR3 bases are TGTGCCAGCAGCTTGGCGCCGACTAGCGGGGGCCAACGGGTGCAGTACTTC. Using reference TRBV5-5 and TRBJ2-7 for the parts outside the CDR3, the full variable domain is DAGVTQSPTHLIKTRGQQVTLRCSPISGHKSVSWYQQVLGQGPQFIFQYYEKEERGRGNFPDRFSARQFPNYSSELNVNALLLGDSALYLCASSLAPTSGGQRVQYFGPGTRLTVT.

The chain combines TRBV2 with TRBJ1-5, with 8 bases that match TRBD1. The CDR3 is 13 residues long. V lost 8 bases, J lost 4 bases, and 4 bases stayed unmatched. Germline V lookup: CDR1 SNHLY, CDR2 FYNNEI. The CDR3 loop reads CASAGQENQPQHF. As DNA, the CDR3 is TGTGCCAGCGCGGGACAGGAGAATCAGCCCCAGCATTTT. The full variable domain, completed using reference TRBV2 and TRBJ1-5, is EPEVTQTPSHQVTQMGQEVILRCVPISNHLYFYWYRQILGQKVEFLVSFYNNEISEKSEIFDDQFSVERPDGSNFTLKIRSTKLEDSAMYFCASAGQENQPQHFGDGTRLSIL.

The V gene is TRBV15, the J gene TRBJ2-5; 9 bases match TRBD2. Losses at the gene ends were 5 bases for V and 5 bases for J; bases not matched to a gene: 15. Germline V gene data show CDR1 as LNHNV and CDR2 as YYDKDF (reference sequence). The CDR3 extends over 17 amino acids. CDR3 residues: CATSAAASGAWGETQYF. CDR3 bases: TGTGCCACCAGCGCAGCTGCTAGCGGGGCCTGGGGGGAGACCCAGTACTTC.

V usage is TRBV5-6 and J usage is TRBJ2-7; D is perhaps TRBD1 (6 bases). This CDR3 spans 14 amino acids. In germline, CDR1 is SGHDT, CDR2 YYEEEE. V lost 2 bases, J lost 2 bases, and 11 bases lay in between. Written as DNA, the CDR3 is TGTGCCAGCAGCTTTAACAGGGACGCCTACGAGCAGTACTTC. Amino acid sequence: CASSFNRDAYEQYF.

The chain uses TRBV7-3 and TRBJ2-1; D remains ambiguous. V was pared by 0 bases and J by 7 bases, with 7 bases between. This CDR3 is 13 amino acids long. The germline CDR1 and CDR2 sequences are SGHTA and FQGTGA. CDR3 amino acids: CASSLTGLNEQFF. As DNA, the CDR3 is TGTGCCAGCAGCTTAACCGGGCTTAATGAGCAGTTCTTC.

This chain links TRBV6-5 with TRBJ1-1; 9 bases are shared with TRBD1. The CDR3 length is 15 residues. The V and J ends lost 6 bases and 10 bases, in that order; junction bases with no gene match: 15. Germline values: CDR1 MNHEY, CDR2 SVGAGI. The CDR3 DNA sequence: TGTGCCAGCAGGTCGGACAGGGGACTTAATAAGGGAGCTTTCTTT. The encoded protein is CASRSDRGLNKGAFF.

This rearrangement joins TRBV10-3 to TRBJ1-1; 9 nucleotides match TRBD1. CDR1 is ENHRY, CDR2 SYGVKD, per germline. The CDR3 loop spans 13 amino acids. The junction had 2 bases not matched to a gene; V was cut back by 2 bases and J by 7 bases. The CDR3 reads CAISETGGDEAFF. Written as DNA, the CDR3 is TGTGCCATCAGTGAGACAGGGGGCGATGAAGCTTTCTTT.

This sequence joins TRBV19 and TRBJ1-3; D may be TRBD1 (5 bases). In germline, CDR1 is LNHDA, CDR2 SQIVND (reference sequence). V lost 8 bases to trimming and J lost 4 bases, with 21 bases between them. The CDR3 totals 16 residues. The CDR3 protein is CASGWDGDLRGNTIYF. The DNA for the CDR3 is TGTGCCAGTGGATGGGACGGCGACCTGAGGGGAAACACCATATATTTT.

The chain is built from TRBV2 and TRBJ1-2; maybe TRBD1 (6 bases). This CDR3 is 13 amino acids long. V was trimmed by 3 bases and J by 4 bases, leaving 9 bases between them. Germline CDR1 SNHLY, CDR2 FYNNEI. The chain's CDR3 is CASSEYRVYGYTF. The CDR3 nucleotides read TGTGCCAGCAGTGAGTACAGGGTCTATGGCTACACCTTC. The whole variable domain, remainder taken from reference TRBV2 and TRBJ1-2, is EPEVTQTPSHQVTQMGQEVILRCVPISNHLYFYWYRQILGQKVEFLVSFYNNEISEKSEIFDDQFSVERPDGSNFTLKIRSTKLEDSAMYFCASSEYRVYGYTFGSGTRLTVV.